Included here is one T cell receptor beta chain sequence, with context. Using immunoSEQ multiplex PCR, the repertoire was profiled, and TCRdb retains in-frame clones only, with some absent. The data hold roughly 110,000 clones, with 90% observed a single time. Trimming removed 3 bases from V and 0 bases from J, with 9 bases in between. The CDR3 is made up of 14 amino acids. CDR1 ENHRY and CDR2 SYGVKD come from the germline V gene. This entry comes from a study of OX40 agonist ivuxolimab in advanced cancers. The chain uses TRBV10-3 and TRBJ2-7; D is uncertain. This sequence originates from an adult with an advanced solid tumor such as melanoma, head and neck, liver or kidney cancer. Sequences were derived from CD4+ or CD8+ T cells sorted from blood, sampled in a trial of the OX40 agonist ivuxolimab. Here the CDR3 reads CAISDGKNSYEQYF. The CDR3 DNA follows: TGTGCCATCAGTGACGGTAAGAACTCCTACGAGCAGTACTTC.